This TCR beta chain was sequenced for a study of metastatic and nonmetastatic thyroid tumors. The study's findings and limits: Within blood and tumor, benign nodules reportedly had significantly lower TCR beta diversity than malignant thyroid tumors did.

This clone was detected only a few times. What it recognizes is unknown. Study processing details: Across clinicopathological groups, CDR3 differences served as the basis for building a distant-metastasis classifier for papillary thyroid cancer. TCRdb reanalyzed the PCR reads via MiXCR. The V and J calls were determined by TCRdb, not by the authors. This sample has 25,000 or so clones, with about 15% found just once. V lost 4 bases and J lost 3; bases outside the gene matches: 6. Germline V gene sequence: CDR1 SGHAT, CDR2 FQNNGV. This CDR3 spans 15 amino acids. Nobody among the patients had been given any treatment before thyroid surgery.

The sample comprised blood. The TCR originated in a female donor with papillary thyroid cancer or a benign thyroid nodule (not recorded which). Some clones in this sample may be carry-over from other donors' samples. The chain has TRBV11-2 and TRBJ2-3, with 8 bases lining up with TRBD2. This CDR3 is CASSYGAGGTDTQYF. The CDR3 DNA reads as TGTGCCAGCAGCTATGGGGCGGGAGGTACAGATACGCAGTATTTT.